Sequencing of this T cell receptor (beta chain) was carried out in a study of Ad26.COV2.S vaccination and SARS-CoV-2 variants. The assay was immunoSEQ multiplex PCR, and TCRdb's table has in-frame clones only and misses some. This sample has 440,000 or so clones, with about 90% found just once. Treatment of the sample: some 20 received Ad26.COV2.S at low or high dose, single or two shots; 5 received placebo; per-sample allocation not given. All samples were drawn on day 63, counting from the first vaccine or placebo injection. This TCR was sampled from a person between 18 and 65 years old who received the Ad26.COV2.S COVID-19 vaccine or a placebo. The sequencing here drew on peripheral blood, taken in a trial of Ad26.COV2.S vaccine versus placebo.

This chain's CDR3 is CASSQEGLAGSYNEQFF. In DNA form, the CDR3 reads TGTGCCAGCAGCCAAGAGGGGCTAGCGGGGTCCTACAATGAGCAGTTCTTC. V and J are TRBV3-1 (or the pseudogene TRBV3-2) and TRBJ2-1, with TRBD2 matching 9 bases. The CDR3 contains 17 residues. The V gene's germline CDR1 is LGHDT and CDR2 YNNKEL (reference sequence). With V trimmed by 0 bases and J by 1 base, 4 bases remained unmatched.